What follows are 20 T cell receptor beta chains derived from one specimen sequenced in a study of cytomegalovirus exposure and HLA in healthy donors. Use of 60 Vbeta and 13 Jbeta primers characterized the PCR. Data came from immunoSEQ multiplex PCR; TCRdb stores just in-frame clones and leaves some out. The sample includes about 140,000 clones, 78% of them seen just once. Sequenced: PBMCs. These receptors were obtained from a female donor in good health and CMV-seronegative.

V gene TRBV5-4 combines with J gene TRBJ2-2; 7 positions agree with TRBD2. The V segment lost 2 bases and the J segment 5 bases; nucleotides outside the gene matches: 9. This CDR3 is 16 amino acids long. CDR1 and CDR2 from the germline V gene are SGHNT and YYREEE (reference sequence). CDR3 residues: CASSLGRTRGTGELFF. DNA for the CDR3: TGTGCCAGCAGCTTAGGTAGGACTAGAGGAACCGGGGAGCTGTTTTTT.

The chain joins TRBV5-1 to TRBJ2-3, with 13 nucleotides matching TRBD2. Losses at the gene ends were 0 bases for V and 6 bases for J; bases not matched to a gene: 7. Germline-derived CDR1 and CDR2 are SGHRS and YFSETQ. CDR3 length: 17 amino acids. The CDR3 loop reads CASSLGALAGGLDTQYF. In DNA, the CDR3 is TGCGCCAGCAGCTTGGGGGCACTAGCGGGAGGGCTTGATACGCAGTATTTT.

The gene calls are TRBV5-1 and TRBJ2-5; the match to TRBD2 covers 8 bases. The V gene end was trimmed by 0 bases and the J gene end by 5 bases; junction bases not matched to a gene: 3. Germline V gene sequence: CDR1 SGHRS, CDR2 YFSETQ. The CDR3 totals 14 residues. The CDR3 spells CASSLETSVETQYF. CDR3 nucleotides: TGCGCCAGCAGCTTGGAGACTAGCGTGGAGACCCAGTACTTC.

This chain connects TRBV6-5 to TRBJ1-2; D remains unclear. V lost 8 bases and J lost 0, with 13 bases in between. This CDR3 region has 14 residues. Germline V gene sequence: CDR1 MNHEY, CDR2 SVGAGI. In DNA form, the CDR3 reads TGTGCCAGCGCTTTCGGGAATACTAACTATGGCTACACCTTC. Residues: CASAFGNTNYGYTF.

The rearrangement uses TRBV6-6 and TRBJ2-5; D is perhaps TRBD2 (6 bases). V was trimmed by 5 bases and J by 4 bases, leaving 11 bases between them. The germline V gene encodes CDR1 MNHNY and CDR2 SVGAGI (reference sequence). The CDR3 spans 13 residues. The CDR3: CASSRWGGETQYF. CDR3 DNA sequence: TGTGCCAGCAGTCGCTGGGGAGGAGAGACCCAGTACTTC.

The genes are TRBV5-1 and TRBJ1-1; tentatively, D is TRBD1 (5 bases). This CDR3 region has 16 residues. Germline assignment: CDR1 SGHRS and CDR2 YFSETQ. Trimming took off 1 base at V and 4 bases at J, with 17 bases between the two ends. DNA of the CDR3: TGCGCCAGCAGCTTGAGTAGGGGCACCCAGGGCACTGAAGCTTTCTTT. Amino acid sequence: CASSLSRGTQGTEAFF.

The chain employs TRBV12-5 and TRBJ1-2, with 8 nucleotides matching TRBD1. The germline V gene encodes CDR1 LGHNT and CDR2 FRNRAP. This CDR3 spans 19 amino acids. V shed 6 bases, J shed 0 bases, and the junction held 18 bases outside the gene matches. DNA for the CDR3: TGTGCTAGTGGCTTGAGTATGCATCCGGGACAGGTACCTAACTATGGCTACACCTTC. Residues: CASGLSMHPGQVPNYGYTF.

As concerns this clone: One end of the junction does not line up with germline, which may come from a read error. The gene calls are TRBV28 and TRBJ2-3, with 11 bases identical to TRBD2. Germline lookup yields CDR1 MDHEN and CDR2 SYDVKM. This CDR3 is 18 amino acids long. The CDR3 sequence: CASGLTSGGPLRWRTQYF. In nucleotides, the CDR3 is TGTGCCAGCGGTTTAACTAGCGGGGGCCCTCTACGTTGGCGTACGCAGTATTTT.

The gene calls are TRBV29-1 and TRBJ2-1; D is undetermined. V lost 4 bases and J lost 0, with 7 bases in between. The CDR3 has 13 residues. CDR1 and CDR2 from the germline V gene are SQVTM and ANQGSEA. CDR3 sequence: CSVAVSSYNEQFF. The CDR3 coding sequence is TGCAGCGTTGCTGTGAGCTCCTACAATGAGCAGTTCTTC.

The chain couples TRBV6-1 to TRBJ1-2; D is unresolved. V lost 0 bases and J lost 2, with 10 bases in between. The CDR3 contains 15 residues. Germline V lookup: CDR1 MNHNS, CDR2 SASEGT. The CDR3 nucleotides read TGTGCCAGCAGTGAAGCGCTAAGAGTAAACTATGGCTACACCTTC. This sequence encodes CASSEALRVNYGYTF.

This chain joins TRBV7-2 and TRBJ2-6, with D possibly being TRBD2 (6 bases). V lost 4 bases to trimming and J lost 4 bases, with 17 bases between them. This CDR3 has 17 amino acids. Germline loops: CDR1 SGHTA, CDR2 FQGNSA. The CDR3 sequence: CASSSAVAVPGANVLTF. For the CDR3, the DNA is TGTGCCAGCAGCTCCGCCGTAGCGGTTCCCGGGGCCAACGTCCTGACTTTC.

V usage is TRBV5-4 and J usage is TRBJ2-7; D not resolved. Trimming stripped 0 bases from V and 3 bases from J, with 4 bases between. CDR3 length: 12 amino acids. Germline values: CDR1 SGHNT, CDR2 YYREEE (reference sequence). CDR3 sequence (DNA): TGTGCCAGCAGCTTGGACGGCTACGAGCAGTACTTC. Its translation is CASSLDGYEQYF.

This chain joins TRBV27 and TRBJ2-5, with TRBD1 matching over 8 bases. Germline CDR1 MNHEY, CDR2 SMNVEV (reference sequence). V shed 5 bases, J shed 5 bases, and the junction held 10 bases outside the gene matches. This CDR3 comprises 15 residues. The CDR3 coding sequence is TGTGCCAGCAGTCCTAGGGCCAGGGGGCTGGAGACCCAGTACTTC. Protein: CASSPRARGLETQYF.

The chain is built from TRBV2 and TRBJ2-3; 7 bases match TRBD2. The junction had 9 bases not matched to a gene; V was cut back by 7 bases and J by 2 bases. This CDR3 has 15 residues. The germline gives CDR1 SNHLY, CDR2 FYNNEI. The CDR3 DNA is TGTGCCAGCACCGAGGGAGCGGGGATCACAGATACGCAGTATTTT. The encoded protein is CASTEGAGITDTQYF.

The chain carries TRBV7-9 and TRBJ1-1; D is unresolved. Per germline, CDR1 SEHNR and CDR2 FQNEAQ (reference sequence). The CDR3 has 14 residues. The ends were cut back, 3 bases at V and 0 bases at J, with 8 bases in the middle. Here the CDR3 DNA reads TGTGCCAGCAGCTTGTCACAGCTGAACACTGAAGCTTTCTTT. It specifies CASSLSQLNTEAFF. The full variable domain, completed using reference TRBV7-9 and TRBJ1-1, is DTGVSQNPRHKITKRGQNVTFRCDPISEHNRLYWYRQTLGQGPEFLTYFQNEAQLEKSRLLSDRFSAERPKGSFSTLEIQRTEQGDSAMYLCASSLSQLNTEAFFGQGTRLTVV.

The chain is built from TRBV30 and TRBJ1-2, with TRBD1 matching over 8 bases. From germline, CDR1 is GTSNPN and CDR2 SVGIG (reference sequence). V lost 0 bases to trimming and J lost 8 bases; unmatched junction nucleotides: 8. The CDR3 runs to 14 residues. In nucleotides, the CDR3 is TGTGCCTGGAGTGTTAATCGTCCAGGGGGCGGCTACACCTTC. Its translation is CAWSVNRPGGGYTF.

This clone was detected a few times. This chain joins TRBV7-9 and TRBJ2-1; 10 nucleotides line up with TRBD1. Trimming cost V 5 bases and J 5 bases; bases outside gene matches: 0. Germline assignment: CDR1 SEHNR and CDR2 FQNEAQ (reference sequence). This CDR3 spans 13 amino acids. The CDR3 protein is CASSGQGDNEQFF. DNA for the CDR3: TGTGCCAGCAGCGGACAGGGGGACAATGAGCAGTTCTTC.

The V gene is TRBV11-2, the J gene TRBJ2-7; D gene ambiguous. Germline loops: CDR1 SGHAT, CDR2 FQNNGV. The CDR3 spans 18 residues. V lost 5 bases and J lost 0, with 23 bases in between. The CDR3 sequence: CASSPRPHVGLSSYEQYF. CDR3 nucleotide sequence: TGTGCCAGCAGCCCCCGCCCCCACGTGGGCCTTAGCTCCTACGAGCAGTACTTC. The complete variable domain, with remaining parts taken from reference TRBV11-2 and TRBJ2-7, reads EAGVAQSPRYKIIEKRQSVAFWCNPISGHATLYWYQQILGQGPKLLIQFQNNGVVDDSQLPKDRFSAERLKGVDSTLKIQPAKLEDSAVYLCASSPRPHVGLSSYEQYFGPGTRLTVT.

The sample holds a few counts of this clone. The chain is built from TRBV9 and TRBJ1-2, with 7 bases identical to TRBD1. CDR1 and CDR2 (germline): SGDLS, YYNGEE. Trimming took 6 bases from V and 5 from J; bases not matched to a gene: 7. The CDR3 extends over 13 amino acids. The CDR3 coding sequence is TGTGCCAGCACCCGGGACAGCCTTTATGGCTACACCTTC. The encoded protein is CASTRDSLYGYTF.

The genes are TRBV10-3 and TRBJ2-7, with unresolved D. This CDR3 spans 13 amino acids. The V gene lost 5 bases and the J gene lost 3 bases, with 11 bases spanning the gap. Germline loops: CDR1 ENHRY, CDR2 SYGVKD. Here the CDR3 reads CAISLEVGYEQYF. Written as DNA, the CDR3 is TGTGCCATCAGTCTCGAGGTAGGCTACGAGCAGTACTTC.